This entry features one T cell receptor (beta chain) sequence. The CDR3 covers 16 residues. In germline, CDR1 is KGHSH, CDR2 LQKENI. J gave up 3 bases and V 1 base, and 5 bases lay outside the gene matches. Original handling: Researchers report that nucleated cell counts were estimated from reference gene primer amplification. Method: immunoSEQ multiplex PCR; TCRdb's copy keeps in-frame clones and lacks some. From that table come the V and J calls and clone size; the DNA was used to work out D and trimming. The table has a few hundred thousand clones, roughly 84% seen once. The data are from a study of blood T cell repertoires in COVID-19. Ages ranged from about 18 to 89 years, with residence in approximately 23 US areas. Participants were placed into cohorts based on the clinical history they reported.

V usage is TRBV18 and J usage is TRBJ2-5; 10 bases match TRBD2. The sample consisted of PBMCs or T cells enriched from blood (not recorded which). The receptor comes from a woman in her 30s who had recovered from COVID-19. In DNA form, the CDR3 reads TGTGCCAGCTCACCACTCAGCGGGGGGGAAAAAGAGACCCAGTACTTC. It codes for CASSPLSGGEKETQYF.